The 8 T cell receptor beta chains listed next were all sequenced from one sample in a study of regulatory T cells in long-lasting Graves disease. Indicated time point: newly diagnosed GD, antithyroid drugs for less than 3 months. From RNA extracted from PBMCs, the TCR library was made. Construction of the TCR beta libraries employed iRepertoire HTBI primers in conjunction with Arm-PCR of CDR3 regions. Each CDR3 protein gets one entry after TCRdb re-called the multiplex PCR reads with MiXCR. Among around 400,000 distinct CDR3 sequences listed, 15% to 19% were seen once. The material was peripheral blood mononuclear cells (PBMCs), obtained at new diagnosis, from a patient treated with antithyroid drugs. These receptor sequences come from a female donor with Graves disease.

This clonotype was found many times. The genes are TRBV2 and TRBJ1-3; D gene ambiguous. The CDR3 length is 14 residues. Trimming took 4 bases from V and 4 from J, leaving 11 bases between them. Germline CDR1 reads SNHLY; CDR2 reads FYNNEI. Here the CDR3 DNA reads TGTGCCAGCAGTGCTATTCCCGAGGGAAACACCATATATTTT. Translated, it gives CASSAIPEGNTIYF.

This clonotype was observed at least ten times. The chain has TRBV20-1 and TRBJ2-1; D tentatively fits TRBD1 or TRBD2 (5 bases each). Deletions cut 3 bases from V and 6 bases from J, with 15 bases between. The germline CDR1 and CDR2 sequences are DFQATT and SNEGSKA (reference sequence). CDR3 length equals 14 residues. The CDR3: CSASNLRGTNEQFF. The CDR3 nucleotides read TGCAGTGCTAGTAATCTTCGTGGGACCAATGAGCAGTTCTTC.

This clonotype was seen ten or more times. V gene TRBV2 combines with J gene TRBJ1-5; the D gene is possibly TRBD1 (5 bases). The germline V gene has CDR1 SNHLY and CDR2 FYNNEI. The CDR3 runs to 16 residues. Trimming removed 6 bases at V and 0 bases at J, with 15 bases between. The CDR3 protein is CASRENTGISNQPQHF. CDR3 DNA: TGTGCCAGCAGAGAGAACACAGGAATTAGCAATCAGCCCCAGCATTTT.

Ten or more counts support this clonotype. The V gene is TRBV28, the J gene TRBJ2-5; 7 bases map to TRBD2. V shed 7 bases and J 3 bases; nucleotides not matched to a gene: 11. This CDR3 comprises 15 residues. The V gene's germline CDR1 is MDHEN and CDR2 SYDVKM. CDR3 bases: TGTGCCAGCACCGGGGCCTCCCGGGGGGAAGAGACCCAGTACTTC. Translating gives CASTGASRGEETQYF.

This clonotype occurred many times. The chain couples TRBV30 to TRBJ2-7; D possibly uses TRBD1 or TRBD2 (5 bases each). Germline CDR1 is GTSNPN and CDR2 is SVGIG (reference sequence). V was cut by 8 bases and J by 3 bases, with 17 bases left in between. The length of the CDR3 is 13 residues. The CDR3 protein is CAGAGLRGYEQYF. CDR3 coding DNA: TGTGCCGGAGCCGGACTGAGGGGCTACGAGCAGTACTTC.

This clonotype occurred many times. The genes are TRBV20-1 and TRBJ1-5; D might be TRBD1 (5 bases). V lost 2 bases and J 8 bases, leaving 10 bases between the germline ends. Germline CDR1 and CDR2: DFQATT and SNEGSKA (reference sequence). The CDR3 sequence is 12 residues long. CDR3 bases: TGCAGTGCTAGATGGCCGGGGGAGCCCCAGCATTTT. Translating it yields CSARWPGEPQHF.

This clonotype was counted at least ten times. Its ends do not fully match the called genes, so a read error is possible. The chain recombines TRBV7-9 with TRBJ2-3; the match to TRBD2 covers 16 bases. CDR1 and CDR2 from the germline V gene are SEHNR and FQNEAQ (reference sequence). This CDR3 contains 19 residues. The CDR3 spells CASSAGTSGRATRTDTQYF. The DNA for the CDR3 is TGTGCTAGCAGCGCAGGGACTAGCGGGAGGGCTACCCGCACAGATACGCAGTATTTT.

This clonotype appeared many times. V usage is TRBV7-6 and J usage is TRBJ2-3; D remains ambiguous. V was shortened by 3 bases and J by 1 base, with 8 bases between the two germline ends. Germline lookup yields CDR1 SGHVS and CDR2 FNYEAQ. The CDR3 is made up of 14 amino acids. CDR3 sequence (DNA): TGTGCCAGCAGCTTGTACGGAGGCACAGATACGCAGTATTTT. The encoded protein is CASSLYGGTDTQYF.